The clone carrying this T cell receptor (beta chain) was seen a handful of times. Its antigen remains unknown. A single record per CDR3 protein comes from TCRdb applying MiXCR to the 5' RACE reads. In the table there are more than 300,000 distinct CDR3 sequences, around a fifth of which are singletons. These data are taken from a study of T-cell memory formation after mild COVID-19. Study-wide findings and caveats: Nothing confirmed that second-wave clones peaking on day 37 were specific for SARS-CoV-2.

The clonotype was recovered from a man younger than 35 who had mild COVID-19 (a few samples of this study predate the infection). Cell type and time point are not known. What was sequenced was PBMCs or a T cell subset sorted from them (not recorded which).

The CDR3 nucleotides are TGTGCCCTACAGAGCTCTCCTACGGACGAGCAGTACTTC. Translation gives CALQSSPTDEQYF. The chain recombines TRBV10-3 with TRBJ2-7; D gene unclear. The CDR3 contains 13 residues. Per germline, CDR1 ENHRY and CDR2 SYGVKD. The V gene lost 11 bases and the J gene lost 5 bases, with 19 bases spanning the gap.